These 17 T cell receptor beta chains originate from one sample sequenced in a study of blood T cell repertoires in COVID-19 (dated by TCRdb to the early 2020s). Libraries were built with the immunoSEQ multiplex PCR assay. TCRdb retrieved this table from immuneACCESS and kept in-frame rearrangements only. Not all clones are present; in checked studies, unresolved V genes account for under half, and no reason is known for the remainder. The sample contains around 260,000 clones, 83% of them found a single time. The ten largest clones represent more than 8% of the sample. Sequencing was done on a sample of peripheral blood. The receptor set was obtained from a woman aged 45-65 years who had recovered from COVID-19.

This clone was detected only a few times. The chain has TRBV19 and TRBJ2-3; D gene unclear. This CDR3 is built from 11 residues. Trimming took 6 bases from V and 2 from J, leaving 3 bases between them. Per germline, CDR1 LNHDA and CDR2 SQIVND (reference sequence). The CDR3 loop reads CASSHTDTQYF. In DNA form, the CDR3 reads TGTGCCAGTAGCCACACAGATACGCAGTATTTT. Full variable domain (rest looked up from reference TRBV19 and TRBJ2-3): DGGITQSPKYLFRKEGQNVTLSCEQNLNHDAMYWYRQDPGQGLRLIYYSQIVNDFQKGDIAEGYSVSREKKESFPLTVTSAQKNPTAFYLCASSHTDTQYFGPGTRLTVL.

The chain employs TRBV14 and TRBJ1-2, with a tentative D call TRBD1 (6 bases). The V end lost 2 bases, the J end lost 5 bases, and 12 bases lay between the germline ends. The CDR3 spans 14 residues. Germline CDR1 reads SGHDN; CDR2 reads FVKESK. Written as DNA, the CDR3 is TGTGCCAGCAGCCAATTAGGACAGATTTATGGCTACACCTTC. It codes for CASSQLGQIYGYTF. Together with reference TRBV14 and TRBJ1-2, the CDR3 gives the full variable domain: EAGVTQFPSHSVIEKGQTVTLRCDPISGHDNLYWYRRVMGKEIKFLLHFVKESKQDESGMPNNRFLAERTGGTYSTLKVQPAELEDSGVYFCASSQLGQIYGYTFGSGTRLTVV.

V is TRBV27 and J is TRBJ2-7; D perhaps matches TRBD2 (5 bases). V was trimmed by 6 bases and J by 0 bases, leaving 9 bases between them. Germline V gene sequence: CDR1 MNHEY, CDR2 SMNVEV (reference sequence). The CDR3 extends over 13 amino acids. The CDR3 reads CASSPDFSYEQYF. The DNA of the CDR3 is TGTGCCAGCAGCCCGGACTTCTCCTACGAGCAGTACTTC.

This clone was seen a few times. The rearrangement joins TRBV30 to TRBJ2-7; 7 bases agree with TRBD1. The germline gives CDR1 GTSNPN, CDR2 SVGIG (reference sequence). This CDR3 is built from 13 residues. After removal of 5 bases from V and 2 bases from J, the junction contained 6 bases not matched to a gene. As DNA, the CDR3 is TGTGCCTGGGAAGTGGACAGGCCCTACGAGCAGTACTTC. This codes for CAWEVDRPYEQYF.

The J gene is TRBJ1-3, the V gene TRBV7-9; D is perhaps TRBD1 (5 bases). Germline CDR1 is SEHNR and CDR2 is FQNEAQ (reference sequence). The length of the CDR3 is 16 residues. Trimming took 0 bases from V and 4 from J, leaving 13 bases between them. CDR3 nucleotide sequence: TGTGCCAGCAGCTTAGCCGGCAAGGGGCCCGGAAACACCATATATTTT. This sequence encodes CASSLAGKGPGNTIYF.

This clone was seen once. This chain connects TRBV7-2 to TRBJ1-5; 7 bases map to TRBD1. The CDR3 runs 16 residues. V shed 0 bases and J 1 base; nucleotides not matched to a gene: 3. Per germline, CDR1 SGHTA and CDR2 FQGNSA. This CDR3 is CASSLAGGWSNQPQHF. CDR3 nucleotide sequence: TGTGCCAGCAGCTTAGCAGGGGGCTGGAGCAATCAGCCCCAGCATTTT.

Worth noting for this clone: Other DNA sequences in this sample translate to the same CDR3. The chain couples TRBV6-1 to TRBJ1-2; a possible D gene is TRBD1 (6 bases). Germline CDR1 reads MNHNS; CDR2 reads SASEGT. Deletions cut 8 bases from V and 2 bases from J, with 24 bases between. This CDR3 has 17 amino acids. Written as DNA, the CDR3 is TGTGCCAGCTGTGTAAAGAGCGGGGAGGGGGGGAACTATGGCTACACCTTC. It translates to CASCVKSGEGGNYGYTF.

This clone was observed a handful of times. J is TRBJ1-1 and V is TRBV7-6; a possible D gene is TRBD1 (6 bases). The V gene lost 1 base and the J gene lost 6 bases, with 24 bases spanning the gap. CDR1 is SGHVS, CDR2 FNYEAQ, per germline. This CDR3 is built from 18 residues. Here the CDR3 DNA reads TGTGCCAGCAGCTTAGATTTCGGGGACACCTCCTTCGTCGCTGAAGCTTTCTTT. Translating gives CASSLDFGDTSFVAEAFF.

The table lists this clone with a few counts. This chain joins TRBV28 and TRBJ2-7, with TRBD1 matching 12 bases. V lost 6 bases, J lost 7 bases, and 10 bases stayed unmatched. The germline gives CDR1 MDHEN, CDR2 SYDVKM. There are 15 residues in the CDR3. This chain's CDR3 is CASSYPGQGAWEQYF. CDR3 coding DNA: TGTGCCAGCAGCTACCCGGGACAGGGGGCGTGGGAGCAGTACTTC.

This clone was seen a single time. The chain carries TRBV27 and TRBJ2-7, with 15 positions matching TRBD2. Germline CDR1 reads MNHEY; CDR2 reads SMNVEV (reference sequence). The CDR3 is 17 residues long. Trimming cost V 5 bases and J 4 bases; bases outside gene matches: 9. The CDR3 loop is CASSPGDGTSGRYEQYF. The CDR3 DNA is TGTGCCAGCAGTCCGGGCGATGGGACTAGCGGGAGGTACGAGCAGTACTTC.

Concerning this clone itself: The same CDR3 is also encoded by other DNA sequences in this sample. J is TRBJ1-6 and V is TRBV28; D is possibly TRBD1 (6 bases). The germline CDR1 and CDR2 sequences are MDHEN and SYDVKM. Trimming left V 5 bases short and J 4 bases short, with 9 bases between. CDR3 length equals 14 residues. The chain's CDR3 is CASSPTGYNSPLHF. DNA of the CDR3: TGTGCCAGCAGTCCAACAGGGTATAATTCACCCCTCCACTTT. The variable domain in full, with the rest retrieved from reference TRBV28 and TRBJ1-6, is DVKVTQSSRYLVKRTGEKVFLECVQDMDHENMFWYRQDPGLGLRLIYFSYDVKMKEKGDIPEGYSVSREKKERFSLILESASTNQTSMYLCASSPTGYNSPLHFGNGTRLTVT.

Comment on this clone: One end of the junction is discordant with germline, which a read error may explain. The chain combines TRBV7-6 with TRBJ2-1; no clear D gene. Germline CDR1 SGHVS, CDR2 FNYEAQ. This CDR3 has 15 amino acids. Here the CDR3 DNA reads TGTGCCAGCAGCTTAGCCGCTATCTCCAACAATGAGCAGTTCTTC. Its protein product is CASSLAAISNNEQFF. The full variable domain, rest sourced from reference TRBV7-6 and TRBJ2-1, is GAGVSQSPRYKVTKRGQDVALRCDPISGHVSLYWYRQALGQGPEFLTYFNYEAQQDKSGLPNDRFSAERPEGSISTLTIQRTEQRDSAMYRCASSLAAISNNEQFFGPGTRLTVL.

The chain couples TRBV2 to TRBJ2-7; no definite D call. This CDR3 is 14 amino acids long. With 7 bases removed from V and 3 bases from J, the gap between germline ends came to 16 bases. The germline gives CDR1 SNHLY, CDR2 FYNNEI. CDR3 DNA sequence: TGTGCCAGCAAGATGCGGCTAGTAGTCTACGAGCAGTACTTC. Protein product: CASKMRLVVYEQYF.

This chain uses TRBV28 with TRBJ2-3; no definite D call. Germline CDR1 MDHEN, CDR2 SYDVKM. Deletions cut 7 bases from V and 3 bases from J, with 17 bases between. The CDR3 runs 15 residues. Here the CDR3 DNA reads TGTGCCAGCACCCCTATGGGCTCCAGTACAGATACGCAGTATTTT. This sequence encodes CASTPMGSSTDTQYF. Full variable domain (outside the CDR3, taken from reference TRBV28 and TRBJ2-3): DVKVTQSSRYLVKRTGEKVFLECVQDMDHENMFWYRQDPGLGLRLIYFSYDVKMKEKGDIPEGYSVSREKKERFSLILESASTNQTSMYLCASTPMGSSTDTQYFGPGTRLTVL.

V gene TRBV7-3 combines with J gene TRBJ1-4; D may be TRBD1 (6 bases). CDR3 length equals 15 residues. V lost 5 bases and J lost 6, with 16 bases in between. Germline V gene sequence: CDR1 SGHTA, CDR2 FQGTGA. CDR3 protein: CASSTCTGSYEKLFF. The CDR3 region has the DNA TGTGCCAGCAGCACCTGTACAGGGAGCTATGAAAAACTGTTTTTT.

The chain links TRBV27 to TRBJ1-1; 7 nucleotides agree with TRBD1. The V gene's germline CDR1 is MNHEY and CDR2 SMNVEV (reference sequence). The V and J ends lost 6 bases and 6 bases, in that order; junction bases with no gene match: 16. This CDR3 is 16 amino acids long. CDR3 residues: CASRGGGRTSVAEAFF. As DNA, the CDR3 is TGTGCCAGCAGAGGAGGGGGCCGAACCTCGGTCGCTGAAGCTTTCTTT.

This chain connects TRBV5-1 to TRBJ1-6; perhaps TRBD1 as D (5 bases). Germline CDR1 SGHRS, CDR2 YFSETQ. V was pared by 0 bases and J by 5 bases, with 12 bases between. The CDR3 has 16 amino acids. CDR3 DNA sequence: TGCGCCAGCAGCTTGGTCTTGGGGGGGAATAATTCACCCCTCCACTTT. Its translation is CASSLVLGGNNSPLHF.